This TCR beta chain stems from a study of cytomegalovirus exposure and HLA in healthy donors. General study points: Per published reports, the classifier diagnosed cytomegalovirus status with high specificity and sensitivity. An Asian-associated ancestry cluster reportedly showed fewer N-insertions than the approximately 660-donor mean in a later analysis.

After removal of 6 bases from V and 3 bases from J, the junction contained 4 bases not matched to a gene. The CDR3 length is 13 residues. Germline V CDR1 and CDR2: SNHLY, FYNNEI. Turning to this clone: As yet, its antigen is unknown.

PCR primers comprised 60 Vbeta and 13 Jbeta primers. Only in-frame clones appear in the TCRdb table, and some are missing; sequencing was by immunoSEQ multiplex PCR. The sample contains around 170,000 clones, less than 80% of which appear only once. The V gene is TRBV2, the J gene TRBJ1-2; 7 bases are shared with TRBD1. This TCR was recovered from a woman aged 40 to 49 in good health and CMV-seronegative. Sequenced: PBMCs. In nucleotides, the CDR3 is TGTGCCAGCAGGGGACAGCCTCACTATGGCTACACCTTC. It translates to CASRGQPHYGYTF.